The rows below give T cell receptor beta chains drawn from one sample of a study of T cells in Graves' hyperthyroidism and ophthalmopathy. TCRdb called the multiplex PCR reads again in MiXCR, with one record for every CDR3 protein. The repertoire holds about 380,000 distinct CDR3 sequences, with less than 20% as singletons. Sequencing was performed on blood. These receptors came from a man younger than 30 with Graves' ophthalmopathy. Both conserved end residues are part of each CDR3. The D gene is left open where the match is weak. Clone size, where shown, is once, few, many, or a class for clones that have expanded.

cdr3_nt: TGTGCCAGCTCACCATTCCCCAACACTGAAGCTTTCTTT; cdr3_aa: CASSPFPNTEAFF; j_call: TRBJ1-1; clone_size: .; d_call: .; v_call: TRBV18
cdr3_nt: TGTGCCAGCAGCGTAACGGGGGGTACTAATGAAAAACTGTTTTTT; cdr3_aa: CASSVTGGTNEKLFF; j_call: TRBJ1-4; clone_size: few; d_call: .; v_call: TRBV7-3
cdr3_nt: TGCGCCAGCAGCTTGGATAATCCTAACGGGATTCATAACTATGGCTACACCTTC; cdr3_aa: CASSLDNPNGIHNYGYTF; j_call: TRBJ1-2; clone_size: many; d_call: .; v_call: TRBV5-1
cdr3_nt: TGTGCCAGCGGACAGGGGCCGGCTGAAGCTTTCTTT; cdr3_aa: CASGQGPAEAFF; j_call: TRBJ1-1; clone_size: many; d_call: TRBD1; v_call: TRBV12-3/TRBV12-4
cdr3_nt: TGTGCCAGCAGTCGGGACTCTAGCGGGGGGCAGGGGAATGAGCAGTTCTTC; cdr3_aa: CASSRDSSGGQGNEQFF; j_call: TRBJ2-1; clone_size: few; d_call: TRBD2; v_call: TRBV7-9
cdr3_nt: TGTGCCAGCAGCTTACCCCCGGGGGGTGACACTGAAGCTTTCTTT; cdr3_aa: CASSLPPGGDTEAFF; j_call: TRBJ1-1; clone_size: few; d_call: .; v_call: TRBV7-9
cdr3_nt: TGTGCCAGTAGTTTACAGGGGGGGATGAACACTGAAGCTTTCTTT; cdr3_aa: CASSLQGGMNTEAFF; j_call: TRBJ1-1; clone_size: .; d_call: TRBD1; v_call: TRBV19
cdr3_nt: TGCAGTGCTAGAGATTTCGCCAGGGAGAGCTATGGCTACACCTTC; cdr3_aa: CSARDFARESYGYTF; j_call: TRBJ1-2; clone_size: few; d_call: .; v_call: TRBV20-1
cdr3_nt: TGTGCCAGCAGTTTTTCCACAGCTTCTCAGCCCCAGCATTTT; cdr3_aa: CASSFSTASQPQHF; j_call: TRBJ1-5; clone_size: many; d_call: .; v_call: TRBV27
cdr3_nt: TGTGCCAGCAGTATGACAGTAGCCAACACTGAAGCTTTCTTT; cdr3_aa: CASSMTVANTEAFF; j_call: TRBJ1-1; clone_size: many; d_call: .; v_call: TRBV12-3/TRBV12-4
cdr3_nt: TGTGCCACCAGTCCGACATCTCTCCAAGAGACCCAGTACTTC; cdr3_aa: CATSPTSLQETQYF; j_call: TRBJ2-5; clone_size: .; d_call: .; v_call: TRBV24-1
cdr3_nt: TGTGCCAGCAGCCAAAAGGGGCTAACTAACACTGAAGCTTTCTTT; cdr3_aa: CASSQKGLTNTEAFF; j_call: TRBJ1-1; clone_size: .; d_call: .; v_call: TRBV14
cdr3_nt: TGTGCCAGCCAAACAGGGGATACGCAGTATTTT; cdr3_aa: CASQTGDTQYF; j_call: TRBJ2-3; clone_size: few; d_call: .; v_call: TRBV6-1
cdr3_nt: TGTGCCAGCAGCTTAAGGGTTTCCCCGGCCACAGATACGCAGTATTTT; cdr3_aa: CASSLRVSPATDTQYF; j_call: TRBJ2-3; clone_size: .; d_call: .; v_call: TRBV7-9
cdr3_nt: TGCAGCGTTGAGCAAGATACTCAAGAGACCCAGTACTTC; cdr3_aa: CSVEQDTQETQYF; j_call: TRBJ2-5; clone_size: few; d_call: .; v_call: TRBV29-1
cdr3_nt: TGTGCCAGCAGCTTATTCGGTCCCCAAGAGACCCAGTACTTC; cdr3_aa: CASSLFGPQETQYF; j_call: TRBJ2-5; clone_size: few; d_call: .; v_call: TRBV7-9
cdr3_nt: TGTGCCAGCAGCCAGTTACAGGGGGTCTCTGAAGCTTTCTTT; cdr3_aa: CASSQLQGVSEAFF; j_call: TRBJ1-1; clone_size: .; d_call: TRBD1; v_call: TRBV3-1
cdr3_nt: TGTGCCACCAGCAGAGATAGTACCTCGACAGGTGGCATGAACACTGAAGCTTTCTTT; cdr3_aa: CATSRDSTSTGGMNTEAFF; j_call: TRBJ1-1; clone_size: many; d_call: .; v_call: TRBV15
cdr3_nt: TGTGCCAGCAGCCAAGGCGGCGGGGGGGCTGAAGCTTTCTTT; cdr3_aa: CASSQGGGGAEAFF; j_call: TRBJ1-1; clone_size: many; d_call: .; v_call: TRBV3-1
cdr3_nt: TGTGCCAGCAGCCGGGGGCCTGCAAACACTGAAGCTTTCTTT; cdr3_aa: CASSRGPANTEAFF; j_call: TRBJ1-1; clone_size: many; d_call: .; v_call: TRBV5-5
cdr3_nt: TGCGCCAGCAGCTCCGGACAGATATCCGAAGAAGCTTTCTTT; cdr3_aa: CASSSGQISEEAFF; j_call: TRBJ1-1; clone_size: .; d_call: .; v_call: TRBV5-1
cdr3_nt: TGCAGTGCTGACGGGGGGGCCCTGAACACTGAAGCTTTCTTT; cdr3_aa: CSADGGALNTEAFF; j_call: TRBJ1-1; clone_size: many; d_call: .; v_call: TRBV20-1
cdr3_nt: TGTGCCAGCAGCGCCTCTAGCGGGGGTACAGATACGCAGTATTTT; cdr3_aa: CASSASSGGTDTQYF; j_call: TRBJ2-3; clone_size: once; d_call: TRBD2; v_call: TRBV7-6
cdr3_nt: TGCAGTGCTAGAGATGCTAGCCGGGGTTACAATGAGCAGTTCTTC; cdr3_aa: CSARDASRGYNEQFF; j_call: TRBJ2-1; clone_size: many; d_call: .; v_call: TRBV20-1
cdr3_nt: TGCGCCAGCAGCCAAGACCCAGCGGGGGCTATTAGCACAGATACGCAGTATTTT; cdr3_aa: CASSQDPAGAISTDTQYF; j_call: TRBJ2-3; clone_size: .; d_call: TRBD2; v_call: TRBV4-1
cdr3_nt: TGTGCCAGCAGCCCGGGACAGACATACAATGAGCAGTTCTTC; cdr3_aa: CASSPGQTYNEQFF; j_call: TRBJ2-1; clone_size: .; d_call: TRBD1; v_call: TRBV7-3
cdr3_nt: TGCAGTGCTGCCCCCGGGACAGAAAATCAGCCCCAGCATTTT; cdr3_aa: CSAAPGTENQPQHF; j_call: TRBJ1-5; clone_size: many; d_call: TRBD1; v_call: TRBV20-1
cdr3_nt: TGTGCCGGGTTACAGGGGGCTGGAGATACGCAGTATTTT; cdr3_aa: CAGLQGAGDTQYF; j_call: TRBJ2-3; clone_size: many; d_call: TRBD1; v_call: TRBV6-1
cdr3_nt: TGTGCCAGCAGTGGCAGGGGTGTCACCATATATTTT; cdr3_aa: CASSGRGVTIYF; j_call: TRBJ1-3; clone_size: .; d_call: .; v_call: TRBV2